The T cell receptor (beta chain) under discussion was sequenced for a study of blood T cell repertoires in COVID-19. The overall study: Samples taken during acute and convalescent COVID-19 were collected in the United States, Italy and Spain. PBMCs, B-cell-depleted T cells, or T cells provided the cDNA or gDNA that made up the material.

This clone was observed a single time. In the source study's methods: Amplification of reference gene primers was used by the study to estimate nucleated cell counts. TCRdb's copy holds only in-frame clones and misses some; the assay was immunoSEQ multiplex PCR. V and J calls and clone size are those listed in that table; D and trimming were worked out from the DNA. In the table there are roughly 85,000 clones, roughly 85% of which are singletons. V dropped 5 bases and J dropped 1 base, with 15 bases sitting between them. Germline V gene lookup returns CDR1 SGHVS and CDR2 FQNEAQ. The length of the CDR3 is 15 residues.

The chain joins TRBV7-8 to TRBJ2-7; TRBD2 might be the D (6 bases). The receptor's source is a man aged 50-59 years with active or convalescent COVID-19. Sequencing used peripheral blood. The CDR3 protein is CASSTSGLSSYEQYF. The CDR3 coding sequence is TGTGCCAGCAGCACCTCGGGACTGTCATCCTACGAGCAGTACTTC.